This note documents a single TCR beta chain sequence. Its matching antigen is unknown. Other DNA variants within this sample encode the same CDR3. The source of the sample is a study of beta chain features in type 1 diabetes. Notes on the study in general: HLA influence on TCRB rearrangement stayed unresolved here. Type 1 diabetes patients showed a moderate but significant shortening of TCRB CDR3s in all four CD4+ subsets. Patients with type 1 diabetes carried fewer insertions and had more deletions at their VDJ junctions.

Trimming removed 6 bases from V and 5 bases from J; junction bases left unmatched: 5. Germline V lookup: CDR1 SQVTM, CDR2 ANQGSEA. This CDR3 is built from 13 residues. Reverse transcribing all isolated RNA meant expressed TCRB transcripts were sequenced. Generated by immunoSEQ multiplex PCR, the TCRdb table keeps only in-frame clones and is missing some. The sample comprises 400,000 to 600,000 clones, around 28% of which are singletons, and about 0.065% rests with the top ten. Sorting based on CD45RO/CCR7/CD25/CD127/CD95/CD27 separated CD4+ naive, central memory, regulatory and stem cell-like memory cells.

This sequence originates from a man younger than 30 in good health. Sequencing was carried out using naive CD4+ T cells from blood. The J gene is TRBJ2-5, the V gene TRBV29-1; 11 positions agree with TRBD2. The CDR3 DNA follows: TGCAGCGTATTGACTAGCGGGACTGAGACCCAGTACTTC. Its translation: CSVLTSGTETQYF.